This T cell receptor (beta chain) was sequenced for a study of vaccination and CD4 T cells after COVID-19. Study background: Investigators stimulated cells with overlapping spike peptides drawn from SARS-CoV-2, HCoV-NL63, HCoV-OC43 and HCoV-229E. Control wells got either CEFX epitopes, HIV-1 Nef peptides, or no peptide at all.

Sequenced with the Oncomine TCR Beta short-read assay was DNA taken from cultured CD4+ T cells. Genomic DNA from cultured CD4+ T cells was extracted. TCRdb re-analysed the PCR reads in MiXCR, keeping a single row per CDR3 protein. The table records just over 15,000 distinct CDR3 sequences, about 67% of them present only once. Germline loops: CDR1 SGHTA, CDR2 FQGNSA. V dropped 4 bases and J dropped 4 bases, with 17 bases sitting between them. The length of the CDR3 is 15 residues. Treatment: roughly 10-day PBMC culture with coronavirus spike peptide pools or control peptides (ViraFEST assay). Wells contained two million PBMCs each, and these were cultured with about 9.2 IU/ml IL-2 and approximately 9.5 ug/ml peptide pools. For this clonotype: The antigen remains undetermined.

This sequence originates from a human donor who had recovered from COVID-19. V gene TRBV7-2 combines with J gene TRBJ2-7, with TRBD2 as a possible D gene (6 bases). Sequencing was done on a sample of CD4+ T cells from blood, cultured in vitro. The CDR3 sequence is CASSSNSGEFYEQYF. The CDR3 nucleotides read TGTGCCAGCAGCTCGAATAGCGGCGAGTTTTACGAGCAGTACTTC.